A single sample is the source of the 22 T cell receptor beta chains below, sequenced in a study of CD8 T cells in ankylosing spondylitis (dated by TCRdb to about 2017). Library preparation used 5' RACE. The instrument was an Illumina HiSeq 2500. The public reads were reanalyzed by TCRdb: fastp trimming at Q25, MiXCR alignment, in-frame beta chains only. Rows are combined by CDR3 protein, so each entry shows the most common genes and DNA. For this sample there are some 270,000 distinct CDR3 sequences; 15% to 20% appear just once. Over 25% of the sample is held by the ten biggest clonotypes. The sequencing input was blood, either unsorted or a sorted T cell fraction (not recorded which). The receptors were gathered from a male donor with ankylosing spondylitis or in good health (not recorded which).

The V gene is TRBV11-3, the J gene TRBJ2-5; no clear D gene. V shed 5 bases and J shed 5 bases, with 12 bases lying between them. Germline CDR1 and CDR2: SGHNT and YENEEA. This CDR3 is 13 amino acids long. DNA for the CDR3: TGTGCCAGCAGCGAGCAGGCTGGGGAGACCCAGTACTTC. Its translation: CASSEQAGETQYF.

The rearrangement links TRBV27 to TRBJ2-7, with D perhaps TRBD2 (5 bases). The CDR3 contains 13 residues. Trimming cost V 9 bases and J 0 bases, with 12 bases left between them. From germline, CDR1 is MNHEY and CDR2 SMNVEV (reference sequence). Written as DNA, the CDR3 is TGTGCCAGTCAGGACTCAAACTCCTACGAGCAGTACTTC. As protein: CASQDSNSYEQYF.

In its sample, this clonotype was seen a few times. The chain recombines TRBV27 with TRBJ2-1; D uncertain. Germline values: CDR1 MNHEY, CDR2 SMNVEV (reference sequence). The CDR3 runs to 14 residues. V was trimmed by 3 bases and J by 0 bases, leaving 6 bases between them. The CDR3 coding sequence is TGTGCCAGCAGTTTTGAGGCCTCCTACAATGAGCAGTTCTTC. This sequence encodes CASSFEASYNEQFF.

The rearrangement uses TRBV20-1 and TRBJ2-1; D unresolved. The CDR3 has 13 residues. The germline V gene encodes CDR1 DFQATT and CDR2 SNEGSKA (reference sequence). Trimming stripped 4 bases from V and 8 bases from J, with 15 bases between. The CDR3 loop is CSATPQRWDEQFF. CDR3 nucleotide sequence: TGCAGTGCTACCCCCCAGCGATGGGATGAGCAGTTCTTC.

In its sample, this clonotype was seen a few times. V gene TRBV9 combines with J gene TRBJ2-1, with D perhaps matching TRBD2 (6 bases). This CDR3 spans 11 amino acids. V was shortened by 3 bases and J by 10 bases, with 8 bases between the two germline ends. Germline V gene sequence: CDR1 SGDLS, CDR2 YYNGEE. The CDR3 bases are TGTGCCAGCAGCGGTACTAGCGAGCAGTTCTTC. Residues: CASSGTSEQFF.

This clonotype was detected many times. V is TRBV20-1 and J is TRBJ2-5, with D perhaps TRBD1 (6 bases). Germline V lookup: CDR1 DFQATT, CDR2 SNEGSKA (reference sequence). Trimming took 4 bases from V and 1 from J, leaving 10 bases between them. The CDR3 has 13 residues. The CDR3 loop is CSAIGQPQETQYF. The CDR3 region has the DNA TGCAGTGCTATCGGACAGCCCCAAGAGACCCAGTACTTC.

The V and J genes are TRBV29-1 and TRBJ2-2; D unclear. CDR1 and CDR2 from the germline V gene are SQVTM and ANQGSEA. Between the trimmed V and J ends, which lost 3 bases and 6 bases, there was a span of 8 bases. CDR3 length: 12 residues. CDR3 loop: CSVEALAGELFF. The DNA of the CDR3 is TGCAGCGTTGAGGCCCTGGCCGGGGAGCTGTTTTTT.

This clonotype was found many times. The CDR3 DNA follows: TGTGCCAGCAGCTGGACAGACACCTACGAGCAGTACTTC. Translating it yields CASSWTDTYEQYF. The chain has TRBV7-9 and TRBJ2-7; D may be TRBD1 (6 bases). CDR1 and CDR2 (germline): SEHNR, FQNEAQ (reference sequence). The CDR3 consists of 13 residues. V was trimmed by 4 bases and J by 2 bases, leaving 9 bases between them.

The V call is TRBV29-1, the J call TRBJ1-2; tentative D call: TRBD1 (5 bases). CDR3 length: 11 residues. Germline-derived CDR1 and CDR2 are SQVTM and ANQGSEA. CDR3 in DNA: TGCGGGGCCAGGAGCCTCTATGGCTACACCTTC. This translates into CGARSLYGYTF.

This clonotype came up many times. CDR3 amino acids: CSVEDPLNGNYEQYF. CDR3 DNA sequence: TGCAGCGTTGAAGATCCCCTCAATGGAAACTACGAGCAGTACTTC. The chain uses TRBV29-1 and TRBJ2-7; D gene unclear. Germline V gene data show CDR1 as SQVTM and CDR2 as ANQGSEA. The CDR3 spans 15 residues. Between the trimmed V and J ends, which lost 0 bases and 3 bases, there was a span of 15 bases.

The sample holds many counts of this clonotype. J is TRBJ2-3 and V is TRBV7-9; 9 bases agree with TRBD2. This CDR3 has 17 residues. V lost 1 base and J lost 7; bases outside the gene matches: 12. Germline V lookup: CDR1 SEHNR, CDR2 FQNEAQ (reference sequence). The CDR3 protein is CASSLVSSGTLSNTQYF. The CDR3 DNA reads as TGTGCCAGCAGCTTAGTCTCTAGCGGGACTTTATCTAATACGCAGTATTTT.

CDR3 DNA sequence: TGTGCCAGCACCGGGACCGGGACTGAAGCTTTCTTT. Its translation: CASTGTGTEAFF. The chain uses TRBV6-6 and TRBJ1-1, with a tentative D call TRBD1 (5 bases). V lost 7 bases, J lost 5 bases, and 11 bases lay in between. Germline CDR1 reads MNHNY; CDR2 reads SVGAGI (reference sequence). This CDR3 comprises 12 residues.

The V and J genes are TRBV4-1 and TRBJ2-7, with 8 bases fitting TRBD1. Germline values: CDR1 MGHRA, CDR2 YSYEKL. The CDR3 runs to 16 residues. With V trimmed by 2 bases and J by 3 bases, 9 bases remained unmatched. CDR3 amino acids: CASSQSSGTGGYEQYF. CDR3 coding DNA: TGCGCCAGCAGCCAATCGAGCGGAACAGGGGGCTACGAGCAGTACTTC.

This clonotype appeared many times. This chain links TRBV4-2 with TRBJ1-2; 8 bases align to TRBD1. This CDR3 region has 15 residues. Losses at the gene ends were 4 bases for V and 0 bases for J; bases not matched to a gene: 4. Germline V gene sequence: CDR1 LGHNA, CDR2 YNFKEQ. The CDR3 sequence: CASSPPQGANYGYTF. In nucleotides, the CDR3 is TGTGCCAGCAGCCCCCCACAGGGGGCTAACTATGGCTACACCTTC.

This clonotype turned up a few times. The chain combines TRBV7-8 with TRBJ1-1; D not resolved. This CDR3 is 15 amino acids long. Germline lookup yields CDR1 SGHVS and CDR2 FQNEAQ. V dropped 3 bases and J dropped 1 base, with 12 bases sitting between them. CDR3 residues: CASSFRAAENTEAFF. CDR3 DNA sequence: TGTGCCAGCAGCTTTCGGGCGGCGGAGAACACTGAAGCTTTCTTT.

The chain couples TRBV12-3 or TRBV12-4 to TRBJ2-3, with TRBD2 identical over 8 bases. This CDR3 comprises 14 residues. V gave up 7 bases and J gave up 4 bases; unmatched junction bases: 7. DNA for the CDR3: TGTGCCAGCACCTTAGCGGGAAGCCCAGATACGCAGTATTTT. Protein sequence: CASTLAGSPDTQYF.

V is TRBV7-9 and J is TRBJ2-2; D may be TRBD1 or TRBD2 (5 bases each). Trimming pared 5 bases from V and 4 bases from J, leaving 14 bases between. Germline V gene sequence: CDR1 SEHNR, CDR2 FQNEAQ (reference sequence). This CDR3 has 15 residues. The CDR3 protein is CASSPRDRGTGELFF. The CDR3 coding sequence is TGTGCCAGCAGCCCACGGGACCGGGGCACCGGGGAGCTGTTTTTT.

J is TRBJ2-5 and V is TRBV4-1; 10 bases are a match to TRBD1. Germline-derived CDR1 and CDR2 are MGHRA and YSYEKL. V lost 0 bases to trimming and J lost 1 base; unmatched junction nucleotides: 5. The CDR3 loop spans 17 amino acids. CDR3 residues: CASSQEGRTGGQETQYF. The CDR3 bases are TGCGCCAGCAGCCAAGAAGGCCGGACAGGGGGCCAAGAGACCCAGTACTTC.

J is TRBJ2-1 and V is TRBV24-1; the match to TRBD2 covers 10 bases. There are 14 residues in the CDR3. Per the germline V gene, CDR1 is KGHDR and CDR2 is SFDVKD. The trim removed 4 bases at V and 8 bases at J, leaving 4 bases unmatched. CDR3: CATSELAGNDEQFF. The CDR3, as DNA: TGTGCCACCAGTGAACTAGCGGGAAACGATGAGCAGTTCTTC.

The chain joins TRBV7-2 to TRBJ2-7; 7 bases line up with TRBD1. Germline CDR1 is SGHTA and CDR2 is FQGNSA. After removal of 5 bases from V and 4 bases from J, the junction contained 14 bases not matched to a gene. This CDR3 comprises 16 residues. In DNA, the CDR3 is TGTGCCAGCAGCCCATCCCAAAACCGACAGGGTTACGAGCAGTACTTC. It yields the protein CASSPSQNRQGYEQYF.

This clonotype came up a few times. This chain uses TRBV7-2 with TRBJ1-1; 7 bases fit TRBD1. V dropped 0 bases and J dropped 2; count of bases not matched to a gene: 9. Germline lookup yields CDR1 SGHTA and CDR2 FQGNSA. The CDR3 has 17 amino acids. The chain's CDR3 is CASSLAWLTGPNTEAFF. In DNA, the CDR3 is TGTGCCAGCAGCTTAGCATGGTTGACAGGGCCAAACACTGAAGCTTTCTTT.

This chain connects TRBV5-1 to TRBJ1-1; D may be TRBD1 (6 bases). From germline, CDR1 is SGHRS and CDR2 YFSETQ. V lost 0 bases to trimming and J lost 5 bases, with 14 bases between them. The CDR3 sequence is 15 residues long. CDR3 sequence: CASSLEFPGDTEAFF. CDR3 DNA sequence: TGCGCCAGCAGCTTGGAGTTCCCAGGGGATACTGAAGCTTTCTTT. Full variable domain (remainder filled in from reference TRBV5-1 and TRBJ1-1): KAGVTQTPRYLIKTRGQQVTLSCSPISGHRSVSWYQQTPGQGLQFLFEYFSETQRNKGNFPGRFSGRQFSNSRSEMNVSTLELGDSALYLCASSLEFPGDTEAFFGQGTRLTVV.